Listed below are T cell receptor beta chains from one sample, sequenced in a study of CDR3 diversity in severe acne. TCRdb re-analysed the PCR reads in MiXCR, keeping a single row per CDR3 protein. The table includes approximately 90,000 distinct CDR3 sequences, about 49% detected once. Material for sequencing was blood. The receptors shown here come from a male donor with severe acne vulgaris. CDR3s include the opening cysteine and the closing phenylalanine or tryptophan. A D gene is named only where the DNA matches it firmly. Part of the rows lack a size; the others show once, few, many or a class for expanded clones.

D: -; V: TRBV2; J: TRBJ2-1; size: many; DNA: TGTGCCAAGGGACTGACCTACAATGAGCAGTTCTTC; CDR3: CAKGLTYNEQFF
D: -; V: TRBV2; J: TRBJ2-6; size: -; DNA: TGTGCCAGCAGTGAGGGGCCTGGGGCCAACGTCCTGACTTTC; CDR3: CASSEGPGANVLTF
D: TRBD2; V: TRBV5-4; J: TRBJ2-5; size: -; DNA: TGTGCCAGCAGCTTGGAGGGACTAGCGGGAGGTTCGGAGACCCAGTACTTC; CDR3: CASSLEGLAGGSETQYF
D: -; V: TRBV6-1; J: TRBJ2-3; size: few; DNA: TGTGCCAGCAAGTCTTTGGCATCCACAGATACGCAGTATTTT; CDR3: CASKSLASTDTQYF
D: -; V: TRBV29-1; J: TRBJ1-2; size: -; DNA: TGCAGCGACCTACAGGTCACGGGGTATGGCTACACCTTC; CDR3: CSDLQVTGYGYTF
D: TRBD2; V: TRBV29-1; J: TRBJ2-7; size: many; DNA: TGCAGCGTTGAAGGGGCTAGCGGGGGGATTGGATACGAGCAGTACTTC; CDR3: CSVEGASGGIGYEQYF
D: TRBD1; V: TRBV7-3; J: TRBJ2-7; size: -; DNA: TGTGCCAGCAGCTCGCAGGGACAGGGCCCCTACGAGCAGTACTTC; CDR3: CASSSQGQGPYEQYF
D: -; V: TRBV6-2/TRBV6-3; J: TRBJ2-5; size: -; DNA: TGTGCCAGCAGTTACCCGAGAACCTGGGAGACCCAGTACTTC; CDR3: CASSYPRTWETQYF
D: -; V: TRBV20-1; J: TRBJ2-2; size: many; DNA: TGCAGTGCTAACACTGACGGGGGGGAGCTGTTTTTT; CDR3: CSANTDGGELFF
D: -; V: TRBV6-2/TRBV6-3; J: TRBJ2-6; size: few; DNA: TGTGCCAGCACCTTCGGTGTTGGGGCCAACGTCCTGACTTTC; CDR3: CASTFGVGANVLTF
D: -; V: TRBV27; J: TRBJ1-6; size: -; DNA: TGTGCCAGCAGTTACTCCCACCAGGCAAATAATTCACCCCTCCACTTT; CDR3: CASSYSHQANNSPLHF